This entry is about one T cell receptor (beta chain). Its antigen remains unidentified. There are no base qualities to consult, and no much larger clone falls within one base. To estimate absolute template abundance from read counts, synthetic TCR analog templates were spiked into each PCR. The immunoSEQ assay was used to amplify TCRbeta CDR3 regions from genomic DNA with bias-controlled V and J gene primers. Sequencing of rearranged TCRbeta segments was performed at approximately 20X coverage. The source study handled its data this way. Clustering was used to correct sequencing errors, and CDR3s were annotated against IMGT to assign V, D and J genes. Downstream analyses used only productive TCRbeta rearrangements, leaving out any out-of-frame or stop-codon sequences. Clonality was computed as one minus Shannon entropy normalized by the log of the number of unique productive sequences. Fisher's exact test with Benjamini-Hochberg correction, at a threshold of adjusted p below 0.01, was used to find clones that differed between time points or between blood and tumor. Not all clones reach the TCRdb copy of this immuneACCESS table, which keeps in-frame sequences only. Checked studies attribute under half of the gap to unresolved V genes and leave the rest unexplained. The V and J calls and clone size were taken over from that table, and D and trimming were inferred from the DNA. The sample data list fewer than 45,000 clones, and 82% of these were observed just once. The top ten hold approximately 3.6% of the sample.

The sample is drawn from a study of PD-L1 blockade in urothelial cancer listed by TCRdb under 2017. Notes on the research overall: All patients started therapy around 2014 and received atezolizumab 1,200 mg intravenously every 3 weeks. About 85% of the roughly 29 patients were males with bladder-origin urothelial cancer, and about 65% of the roughly 30 reported a prior smoking history. In the same patients, whole exome sequencing and RNA sequencing of pretreatment tumors were performed in addition to TCR sequencing. Nine patients reached durable clinical benefit, while around 19 patients did not. Blood samples were analyzed 3 weeks after the start of treatment (second dose) and 6 weeks after the start of treatment. An ECOG performance status of 0 or 1 was recorded for the patients, and 0 to 3 prior chemotherapy regimens had been received by the patients. Approximately 29 patients had pretreatment blood TCR-seq, roughly 24 had at least one posttreatment blood collection, and roughly 24 had tumor TCR-seq. Blood samples gave median yields of 141,255 T cells and over 80,000 unique TCRs, along with a median clonality of around 0.08. Progression-free survival longer than 6 months counted as durable clinical benefit, and TCR features were additionally tested against both progression-free and overall survival. Pretreatment tumor samples and matched peripheral blood, collected serially before and after atezolizumab treatment, underwent TCR sequencing. An exploratory multi-omic analysis was conducted of the somatic, immune and clinical correlates of response to PD-L1 blockade with atezolizumab in urothelial cancer. General study outcomes and caveats: Because the sample size was small (n ≈ 29) and many exploratory analyses were performed, the results are intended to be hypothesis-generating. At 3 weeks after the start of treatment, tumor-associated TCR clones in peripheral blood had expanded more in patients with durable benefit (n ≈ 20, p = 0.022). Improved progression-free and overall survival was found to be associated with pretreatment peripheral blood TCR clonality below the median.

Reading the germline V gene (reference sequence) gives CDR1 SGHAT and CDR2 FQDESV. The junction shows trimming of 5 bases on V and 8 bases on J, plus 7 bases between the germline ends. The cysteine opens and the phenylalanine closes a CDR3 of 11 amino acids. Only the CDR3 DNA is retained, 33 bases long and in frame from the first base. The cohort included 29 patients with locally advanced or metastatic urothelial carcinoma who were treated at Memorial Sloan Kettering on a trial protocol. Peripheral blood mononuclear cells were collected from each patient pretreatment and during treatment, giving between 1 and 8 total time points per patient. The Qiagen DNeasy Blood extraction kit was used to purify genomic DNA from total PBMCs and tumor samples. Collected pretreatment and during treatment, PBMCs were isolated and stored as previously described.

Sequenced material: PBMCs, taken around atezolizumab (anti-PD-L1) treatment. The V and J segments used are TRBV11-1 and TRBJ2-1, with no confident D gene call. This receptor was identified in a man in his 70s with urothelial cancer. The bases read TGTGCCAGCAGCCCCGGTGATGAGCAGTTCTTC. It codes for CASSPGDEQFF.